This T cell receptor beta chain is from a study of CD8+CD57+ T cells in acquired aplastic anemia. Looking at the study overall: Sorted CD4+ and CD8+ cells yielded DNA averaging around 3 ug.

V lost 4 bases to trimming and J lost 4 bases, with 11 bases between them. Germline values: CDR1 SGHNT, CDR2 YYREEE (reference sequence). This CDR3 contains 14 residues. Patients who underwent sequencing had shown CD8+CD57+ cell expansion by flow cytometry. None of the patients had been given any therapy when their blood was sampled. Whole-study findings and limits: Patients and controls had in common 25 to 30 CD8+ CDR3 sequences. Simpson's diversity of CD8+ cells was not significantly different in patients compared with controls.

Genomic DNA constituted the template upon which TCR beta VDJ and CDR3 profiling was performed. TCRdb called the reads again in MiXCR, with one record for every CDR3 protein. The table records 260,000 or so distinct CDR3 sequences, more than 45% of them present only once. This clonotype came up once. Its cognate antigen is unknown. V usage is TRBV5-4 and J usage is TRBJ2-2, with D perhaps TRBD1 (5 bases). The source of this sequence is a human donor with aplastic anemia. Input material: sorted CD4+, CD8+, or CD8+CD57+ T cells (not recorded which) from PBMCs. This chain's CDR3 is CASSTKTVTGELFF. The DNA of the CDR3 is TGTGCCAGCAGCACCAAGACAGTCACCGGGGAGCTGTTTTTT.